The following is a T cell receptor beta chain sequence with its context. The CDR3 loop spans 15 amino acids. J gave up 4 bases and V 0 bases, and 2 bases lay outside the gene matches. The germline CDR1 and CDR2 sequences are LNHNV and YYDKDF (reference sequence). The sample comes from a study of shared clonotypes between healthy human individuals. Background on the study: Three plates each covered CD4 naive and memory; CD8 naive two, CD8 memory one.

CD45RO negativity and positive selection for CCR7 defined naive CD8 cells, a population that excluded terminally differentiated effector memory CD45RA+ cells. Using roughly 200 ng DNA, approximately 30,000 T cell genomes, the sorted-subset replicate PCRs were run. Original analysis: Filtering differed since immunoSEQ provided only junctions, with no quality scores. Method: immunoSEQ multiplex PCR; TCRdb's copy keeps in-frame clones and lacks some. The D gene and trimming were derived from the DNA, and the V and J assignments and clone size from that table. The data hold about 750,000 clones, with around 92% observed a single time.

The TCR sequence derives from a man aged 30 to 39 in good health. Source material: naive CD8+ T cells sorted from blood. The chain links TRBV15 to TRBJ2-7, with 11 bases fitting TRBD2. Here the CDR3 reads CATSRELAGDYEQYF. The DNA for the CDR3 is TGTGCCACCAGCAGAGAACTAGCGGGGGATTACGAGCAGTACTTC.